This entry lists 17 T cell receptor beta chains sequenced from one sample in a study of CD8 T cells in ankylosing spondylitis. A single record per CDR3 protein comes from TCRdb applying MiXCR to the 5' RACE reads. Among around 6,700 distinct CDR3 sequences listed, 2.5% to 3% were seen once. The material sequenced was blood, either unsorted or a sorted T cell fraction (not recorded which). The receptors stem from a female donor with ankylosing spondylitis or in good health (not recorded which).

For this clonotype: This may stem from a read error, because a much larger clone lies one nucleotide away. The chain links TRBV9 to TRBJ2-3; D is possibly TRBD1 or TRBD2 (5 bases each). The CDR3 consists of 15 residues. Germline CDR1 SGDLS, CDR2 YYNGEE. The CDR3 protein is CASSVDGASTATQYF. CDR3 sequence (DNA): TGTGCCAGCAGCGTAGACGGGGCTAGCACAGCTACGCAGTATTTT.

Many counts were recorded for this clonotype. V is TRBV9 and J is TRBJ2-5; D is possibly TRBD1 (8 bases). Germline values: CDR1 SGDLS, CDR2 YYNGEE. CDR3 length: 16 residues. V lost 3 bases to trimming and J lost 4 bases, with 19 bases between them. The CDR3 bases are TGTGCCAGCAGCGGGACAGGGCGGGAGATAGGAGAGACCCAGTACTTC. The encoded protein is CASSGTGREIGETQYF.

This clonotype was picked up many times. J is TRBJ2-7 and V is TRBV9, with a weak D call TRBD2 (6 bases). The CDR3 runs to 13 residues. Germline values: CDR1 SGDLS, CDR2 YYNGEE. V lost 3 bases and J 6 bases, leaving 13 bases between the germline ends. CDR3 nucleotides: TGTGCCAGCAGCGCCGGCGGGGTGGGCGAGCAGTACTTC. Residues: CASSAGGVGEQYF.

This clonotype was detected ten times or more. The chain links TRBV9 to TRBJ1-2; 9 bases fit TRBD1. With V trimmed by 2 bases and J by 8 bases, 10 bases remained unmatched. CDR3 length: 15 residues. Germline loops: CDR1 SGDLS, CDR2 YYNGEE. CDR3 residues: CASSVSTGGTQGYTF. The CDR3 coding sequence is TGTGCCAGCAGCGTGTCCACAGGGGGCACGCAAGGCTACACCTTC.

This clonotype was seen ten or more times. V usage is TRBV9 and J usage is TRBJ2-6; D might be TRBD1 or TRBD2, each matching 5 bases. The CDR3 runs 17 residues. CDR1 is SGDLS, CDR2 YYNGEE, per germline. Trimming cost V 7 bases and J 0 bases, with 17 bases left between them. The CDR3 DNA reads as TGTGCCAGCGATCCCGGGGCCTGGCCCTCTGGGGCCAACGTCCTGACTTTC. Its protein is CASDPGAWPSGANVLTF. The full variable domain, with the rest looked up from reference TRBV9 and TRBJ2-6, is DSGVTQTPKHLITATGQRVTLRCSPRSGDLSVYWYQQSLDQGLQFLIQYYNGEERAKGNILERFSAQQFPDLHSELNLSSLELGDSALYFCASDPGAWPSGANVLTFGAGSRLTVL.

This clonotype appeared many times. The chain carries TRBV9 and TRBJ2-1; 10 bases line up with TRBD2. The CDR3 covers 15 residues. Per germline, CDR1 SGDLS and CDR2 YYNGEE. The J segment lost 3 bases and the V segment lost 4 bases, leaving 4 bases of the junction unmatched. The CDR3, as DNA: TGTGCCAGCAGCCCTTCTAGCGGGGGCTACAATGAGCAGTTCTTC. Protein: CASSPSSGGYNEQFF.

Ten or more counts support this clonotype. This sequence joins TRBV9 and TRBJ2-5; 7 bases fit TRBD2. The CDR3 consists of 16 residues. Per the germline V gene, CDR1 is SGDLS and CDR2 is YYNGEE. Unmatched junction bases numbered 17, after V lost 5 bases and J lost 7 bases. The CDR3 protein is CASSPEGGSSAGTQYF. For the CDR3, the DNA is TGTGCCAGCAGTCCGGAGGGCGGGAGCTCGGCTGGGACCCAGTACTTC.

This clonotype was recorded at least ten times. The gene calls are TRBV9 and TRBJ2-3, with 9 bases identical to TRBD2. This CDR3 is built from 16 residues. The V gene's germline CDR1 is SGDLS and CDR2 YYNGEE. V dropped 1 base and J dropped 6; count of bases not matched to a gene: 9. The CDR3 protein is CASSVRVAGDRDTQYF. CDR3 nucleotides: TGTGCCAGCAGCGTACGGGTAGCGGGGGATCGTGATACGCAGTATTTT.

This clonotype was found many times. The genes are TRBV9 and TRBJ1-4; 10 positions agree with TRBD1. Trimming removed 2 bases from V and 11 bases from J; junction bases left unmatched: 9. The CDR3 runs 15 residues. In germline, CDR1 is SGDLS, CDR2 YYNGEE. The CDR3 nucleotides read TGTGCCAGCAGCGTTTCCGGACAGGGGGAGTCCAAACTGTTTTTT. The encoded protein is CASSVSGQGESKLFF.

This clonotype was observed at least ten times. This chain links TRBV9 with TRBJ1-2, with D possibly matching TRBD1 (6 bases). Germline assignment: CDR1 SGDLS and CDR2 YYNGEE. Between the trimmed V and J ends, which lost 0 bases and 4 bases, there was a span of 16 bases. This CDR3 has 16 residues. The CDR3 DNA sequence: TGTGCCAGCAGCGTAGTGGGGGCCTCGGGAAGCTATGGCTACACCTTC. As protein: CASSVVGASGSYGYTF.

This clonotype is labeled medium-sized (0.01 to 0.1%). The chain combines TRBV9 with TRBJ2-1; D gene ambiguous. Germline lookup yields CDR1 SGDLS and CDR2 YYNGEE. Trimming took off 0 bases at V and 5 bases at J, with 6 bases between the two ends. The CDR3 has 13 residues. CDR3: CASSVVGDNEQFF. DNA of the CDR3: TGTGCCAGCAGCGTAGTAGGCGACAATGAGCAGTTCTTC.

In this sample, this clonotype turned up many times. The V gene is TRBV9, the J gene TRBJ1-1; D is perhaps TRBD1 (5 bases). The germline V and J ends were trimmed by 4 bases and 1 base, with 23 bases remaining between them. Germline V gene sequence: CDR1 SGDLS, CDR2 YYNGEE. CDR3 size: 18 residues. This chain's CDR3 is CASSNTGTGTSENTEAFF. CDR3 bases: TGTGCCAGCAGCAACACGGGAACAGGCACATCCGAGAACACTGAAGCTTTCTTT.

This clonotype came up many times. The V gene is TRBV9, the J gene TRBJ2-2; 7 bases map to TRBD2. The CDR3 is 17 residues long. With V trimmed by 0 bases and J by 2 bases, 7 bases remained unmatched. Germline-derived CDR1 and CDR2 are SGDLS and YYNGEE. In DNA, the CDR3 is TGTGCCAGCAGCGTAGAAGCGACTAGCCTAAACACCGGGGAGCTGTTTTTT. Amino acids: CASSVEATSLNTGELFF.

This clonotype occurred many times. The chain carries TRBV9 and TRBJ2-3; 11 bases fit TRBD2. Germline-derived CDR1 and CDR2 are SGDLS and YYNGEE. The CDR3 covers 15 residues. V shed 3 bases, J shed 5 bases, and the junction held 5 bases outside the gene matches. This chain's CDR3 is CASSDSGGVGDTQYF. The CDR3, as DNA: TGTGCCAGCAGCGATAGCGGGGGGGTTGGAGATACGCAGTATTTT.

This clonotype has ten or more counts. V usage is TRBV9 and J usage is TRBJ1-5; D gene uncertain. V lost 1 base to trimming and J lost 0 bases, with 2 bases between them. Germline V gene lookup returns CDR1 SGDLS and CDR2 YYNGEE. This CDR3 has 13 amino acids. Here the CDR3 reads CASSVNSNQPQHF. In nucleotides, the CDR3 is TGTGCCAGCAGCGTAAATAGCAATCAGCCCCAGCATTTT.

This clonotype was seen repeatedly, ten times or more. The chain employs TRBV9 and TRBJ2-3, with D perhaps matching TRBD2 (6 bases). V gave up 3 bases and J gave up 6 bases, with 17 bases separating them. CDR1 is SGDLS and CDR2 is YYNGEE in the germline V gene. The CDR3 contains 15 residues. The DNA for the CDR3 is TGTGCCAGCAGCGAGCAGTCTAGCCGGGGGGATACGCAGTATTTT. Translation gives CASSEQSSRGDTQYF.

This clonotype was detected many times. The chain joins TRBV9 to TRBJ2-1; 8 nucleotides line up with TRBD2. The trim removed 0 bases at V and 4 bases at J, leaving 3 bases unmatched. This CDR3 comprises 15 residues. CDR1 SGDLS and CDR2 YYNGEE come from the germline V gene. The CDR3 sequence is CASSVDGRGYNEQFF. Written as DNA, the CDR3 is TGTGCCAGCAGCGTAGACGGGAGGGGATACAATGAGCAGTTCTTC.